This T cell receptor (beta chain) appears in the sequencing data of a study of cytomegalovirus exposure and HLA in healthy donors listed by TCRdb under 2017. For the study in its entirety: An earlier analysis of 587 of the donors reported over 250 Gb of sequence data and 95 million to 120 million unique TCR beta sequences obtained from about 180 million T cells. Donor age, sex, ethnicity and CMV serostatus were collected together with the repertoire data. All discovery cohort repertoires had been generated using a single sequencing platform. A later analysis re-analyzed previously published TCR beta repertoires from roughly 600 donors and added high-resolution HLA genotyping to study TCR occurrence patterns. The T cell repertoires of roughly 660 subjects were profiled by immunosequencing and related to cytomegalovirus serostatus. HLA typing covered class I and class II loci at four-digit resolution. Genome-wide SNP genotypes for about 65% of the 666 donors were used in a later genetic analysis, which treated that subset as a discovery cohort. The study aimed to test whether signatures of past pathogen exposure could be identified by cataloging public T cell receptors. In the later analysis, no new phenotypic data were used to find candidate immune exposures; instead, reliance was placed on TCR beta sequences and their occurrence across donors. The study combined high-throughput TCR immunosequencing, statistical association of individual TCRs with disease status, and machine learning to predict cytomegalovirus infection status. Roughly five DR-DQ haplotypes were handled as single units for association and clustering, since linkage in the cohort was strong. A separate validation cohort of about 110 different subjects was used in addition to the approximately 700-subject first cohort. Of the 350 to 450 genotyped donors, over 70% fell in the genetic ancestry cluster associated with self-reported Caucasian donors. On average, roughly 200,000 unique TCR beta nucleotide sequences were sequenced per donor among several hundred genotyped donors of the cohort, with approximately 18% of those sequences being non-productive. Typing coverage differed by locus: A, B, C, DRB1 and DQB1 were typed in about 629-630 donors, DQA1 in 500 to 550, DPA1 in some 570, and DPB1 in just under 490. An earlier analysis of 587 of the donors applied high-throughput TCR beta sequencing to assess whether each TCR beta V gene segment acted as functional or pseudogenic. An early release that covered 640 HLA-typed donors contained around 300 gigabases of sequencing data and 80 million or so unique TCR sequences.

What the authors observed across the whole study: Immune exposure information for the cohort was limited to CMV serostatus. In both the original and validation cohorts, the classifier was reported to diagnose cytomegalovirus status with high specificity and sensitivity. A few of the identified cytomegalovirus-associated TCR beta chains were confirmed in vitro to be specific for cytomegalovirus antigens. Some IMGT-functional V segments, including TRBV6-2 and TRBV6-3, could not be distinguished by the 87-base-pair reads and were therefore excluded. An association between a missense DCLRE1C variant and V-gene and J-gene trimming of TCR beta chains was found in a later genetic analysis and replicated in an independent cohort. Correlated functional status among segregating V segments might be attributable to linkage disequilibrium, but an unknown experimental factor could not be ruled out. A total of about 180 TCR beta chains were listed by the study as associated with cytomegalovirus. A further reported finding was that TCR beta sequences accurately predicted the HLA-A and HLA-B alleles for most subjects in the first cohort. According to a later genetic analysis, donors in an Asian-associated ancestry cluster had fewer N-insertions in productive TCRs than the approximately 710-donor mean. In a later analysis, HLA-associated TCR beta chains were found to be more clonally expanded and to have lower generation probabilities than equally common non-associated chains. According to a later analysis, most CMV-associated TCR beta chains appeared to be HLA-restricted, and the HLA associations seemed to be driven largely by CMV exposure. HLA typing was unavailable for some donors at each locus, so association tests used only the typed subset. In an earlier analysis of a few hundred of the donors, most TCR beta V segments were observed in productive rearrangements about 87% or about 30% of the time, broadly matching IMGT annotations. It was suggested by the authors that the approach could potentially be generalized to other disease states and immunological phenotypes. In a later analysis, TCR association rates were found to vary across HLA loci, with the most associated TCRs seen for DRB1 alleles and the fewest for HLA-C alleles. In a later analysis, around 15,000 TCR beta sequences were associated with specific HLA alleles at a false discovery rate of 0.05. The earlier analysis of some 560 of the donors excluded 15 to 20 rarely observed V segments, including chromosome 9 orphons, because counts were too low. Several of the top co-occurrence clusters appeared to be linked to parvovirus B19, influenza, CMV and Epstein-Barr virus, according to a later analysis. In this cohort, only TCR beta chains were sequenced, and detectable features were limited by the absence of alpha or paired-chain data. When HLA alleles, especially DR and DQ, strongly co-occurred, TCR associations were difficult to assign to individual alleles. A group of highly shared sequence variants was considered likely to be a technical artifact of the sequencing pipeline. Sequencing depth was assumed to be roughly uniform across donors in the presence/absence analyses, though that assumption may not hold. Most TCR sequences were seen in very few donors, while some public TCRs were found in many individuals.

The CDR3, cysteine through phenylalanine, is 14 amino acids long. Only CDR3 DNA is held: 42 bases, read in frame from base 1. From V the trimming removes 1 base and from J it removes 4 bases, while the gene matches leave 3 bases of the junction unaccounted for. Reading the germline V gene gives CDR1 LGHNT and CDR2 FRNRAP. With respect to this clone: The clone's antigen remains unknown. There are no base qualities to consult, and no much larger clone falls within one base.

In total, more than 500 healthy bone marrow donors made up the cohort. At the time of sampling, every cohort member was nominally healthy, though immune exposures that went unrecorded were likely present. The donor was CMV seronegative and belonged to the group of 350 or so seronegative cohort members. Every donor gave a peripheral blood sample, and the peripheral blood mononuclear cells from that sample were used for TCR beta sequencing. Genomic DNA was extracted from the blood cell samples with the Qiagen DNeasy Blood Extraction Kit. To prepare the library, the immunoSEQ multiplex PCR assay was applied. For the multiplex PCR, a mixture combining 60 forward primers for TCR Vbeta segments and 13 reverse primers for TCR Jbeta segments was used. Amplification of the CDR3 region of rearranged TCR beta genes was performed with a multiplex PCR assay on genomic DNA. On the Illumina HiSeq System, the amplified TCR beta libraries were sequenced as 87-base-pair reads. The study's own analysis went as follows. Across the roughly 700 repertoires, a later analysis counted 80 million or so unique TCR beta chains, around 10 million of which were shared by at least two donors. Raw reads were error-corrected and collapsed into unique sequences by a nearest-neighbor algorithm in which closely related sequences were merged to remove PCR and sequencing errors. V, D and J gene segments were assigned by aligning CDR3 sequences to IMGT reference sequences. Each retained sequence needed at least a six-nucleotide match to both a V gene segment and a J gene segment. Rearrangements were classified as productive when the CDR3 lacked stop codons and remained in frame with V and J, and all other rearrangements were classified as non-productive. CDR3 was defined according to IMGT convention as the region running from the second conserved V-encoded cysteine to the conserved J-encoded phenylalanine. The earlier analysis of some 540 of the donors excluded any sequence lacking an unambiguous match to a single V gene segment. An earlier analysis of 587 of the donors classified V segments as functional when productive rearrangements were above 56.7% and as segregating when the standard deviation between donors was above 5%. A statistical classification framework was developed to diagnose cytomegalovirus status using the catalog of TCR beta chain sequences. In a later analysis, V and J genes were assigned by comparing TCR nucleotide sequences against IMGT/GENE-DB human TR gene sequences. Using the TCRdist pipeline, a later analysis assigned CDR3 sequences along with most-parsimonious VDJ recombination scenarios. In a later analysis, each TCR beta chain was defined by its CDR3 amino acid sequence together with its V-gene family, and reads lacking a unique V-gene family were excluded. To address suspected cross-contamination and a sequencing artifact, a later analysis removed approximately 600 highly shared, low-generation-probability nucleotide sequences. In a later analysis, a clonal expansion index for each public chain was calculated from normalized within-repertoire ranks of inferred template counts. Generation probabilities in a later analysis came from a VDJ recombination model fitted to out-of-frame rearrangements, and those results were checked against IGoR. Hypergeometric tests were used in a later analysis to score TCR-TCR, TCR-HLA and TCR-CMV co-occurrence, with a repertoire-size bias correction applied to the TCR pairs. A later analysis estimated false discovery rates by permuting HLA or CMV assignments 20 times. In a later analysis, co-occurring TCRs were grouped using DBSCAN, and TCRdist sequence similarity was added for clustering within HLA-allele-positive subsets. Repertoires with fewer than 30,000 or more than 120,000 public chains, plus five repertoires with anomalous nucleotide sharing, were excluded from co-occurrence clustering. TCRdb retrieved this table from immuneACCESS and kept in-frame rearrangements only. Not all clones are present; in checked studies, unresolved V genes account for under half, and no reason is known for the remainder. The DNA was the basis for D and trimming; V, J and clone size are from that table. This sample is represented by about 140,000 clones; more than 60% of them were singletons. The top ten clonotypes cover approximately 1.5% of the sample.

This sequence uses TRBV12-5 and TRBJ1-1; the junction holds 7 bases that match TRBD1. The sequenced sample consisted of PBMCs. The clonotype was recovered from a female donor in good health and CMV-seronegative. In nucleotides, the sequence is TGTGCTAGTGGTTTGGGACAGGGTTTCACTGAAGCTTTCTTT. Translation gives CASGLGQGFTEAFF.